A selection of T cell receptor beta chains follows, all from one sample in a study of CD8+CD57+ T cells in acquired aplastic anemia. MiXCR was run by TCRdb on the reads, yielding one entry per CDR3 protein. The sample gives roughly 200,000 distinct CDR3 sequences, less than 65% of which show up once; approximately 46% is in the top ten. Sequencing used sorted CD4+, CD8+, or CD8+CD57+ T cells (not recorded which) from PBMCs. The receptor source for this set is a human donor with aplastic anemia. CDR3s include the opening cysteine and the closing phenylalanine or tryptophan. Each record gives: CDR3 length, D gene, V gene, clone size, J gene, CDR3 protein, CDR3 DNA. The D gene is left open where the match is weak. Clone size, where shown, is once, few, many, or a class for clones that have expanded.

CDR3 length: 13; D gene: -; V gene: TRBV6-1; clone size: -; J gene: TRBJ2-7; CDR3 protein: CASSEGDKYEQYF; CDR3 DNA: TGTGCCAGCAGTGAGGGGGATAAATACGAGCAGTACTTC
CDR3 length: 16; D gene: TRBD1; V gene: TRBV7-6; clone size: -; J gene: TRBJ2-1; CDR3 protein: CASSLSQGAKYNEQFF; CDR3 DNA: TGTGCCAGCAGCTTAAGCCAGGGGGCGAAATACAATGAGCAGTTCTTC
CDR3 length: 14; D gene: -; V gene: TRBV24-1; clone size: -; J gene: TRBJ2-2; CDR3 protein: CATSGGQNTGELFF; CDR3 DNA: TGTGCCACCAGTGGCGGACAGAACACCGGGGAGCTGTTTTTT
CDR3 length: 14; D gene: -; V gene: TRBV15; clone size: -; J gene: TRBJ2-7; CDR3 protein: CATRSGSPPYEQYF; CDR3 DNA: TGTGCCACCAGGAGCGGCAGCCCTCCCTACGAGCAGTACTTC
CDR3 length: 15; D gene: TRBD2; V gene: TRBV6-1; clone size: -; J gene: TRBJ2-7; CDR3 protein: CASSRGLAGEWEQYF; CDR3 DNA: TGTGCCAGCAGCCGGGGCCTAGCGGGAGAGTGGGAGCAGTACTTC
CDR3 length: 18; D gene: TRBD1; V gene: TRBV6-4; clone size: -; J gene: TRBJ1-2; CDR3 protein: CASSDWAFGDRRNYGYTF; CDR3 DNA: TGTGCCAGCAGTGACTGGGCTTTTGGGGACAGGAGAAACTATGGCTACACCTTC
CDR3 length: 13; D gene: TRBD1; V gene: TRBV7-9; clone size: few; J gene: TRBJ2-5; CDR3 protein: CASSTGDQETQYF; CDR3 DNA: TGTGCCAGCAGCACAGGGGACCAAGAGACCCAGTACTTC
CDR3 length: 14; D gene: -; V gene: TRBV6-5; clone size: many; J gene: TRBJ1-2; CDR3 protein: CASSLVSGGYGYTF; CDR3 DNA: TGTGCCAGCAGCCTCGTTTCCGGAGGCTATGGCTACACCTTC
CDR3 length: 16; D gene: TRBD2; V gene: TRBV5-1; clone size: many; J gene: TRBJ2-5; CDR3 protein: CASRFPRGGDPETQYF; CDR3 DNA: TGCGCCAGCAGGTTCCCCCGGGGAGGGGACCCAGAGACCCAGTACTTC
CDR3 length: 15; D gene: TRBD2; V gene: TRBV2; clone size: -; J gene: TRBJ2-5; CDR3 protein: CASSEGGLYQETQYF; CDR3 DNA: TGTGCCAGCAGTGAGGGGGGACTATACCAAGAGACCCAGTACTTC
CDR3 length: 13; D gene: -; V gene: TRBV5-1; clone size: -; J gene: TRBJ1-2; CDR3 protein: CASSLDSSLGYTF; CDR3 DNA: TGCGCCAGCAGCTTAGACAGTTCCTTAGGCTACACCTTC
CDR3 length: 12; D gene: -; V gene: TRBV10-3; clone size: -; J gene: TRBJ2-7; CDR3 protein: CAISESWYEQYF; CDR3 DNA: TGTGCCATCAGTGAGTCCTGGTACGAGCAGTACTTC
CDR3 length: 12; D gene: -; V gene: TRBV5-1; clone size: -; J gene: TRBJ2-2; CDR3 protein: CASSLAQGELFF; CDR3 DNA: TGCGCCAGCAGCTTGGCGCAGGGGGAGCTGTTTTTT
CDR3 length: 15; D gene: TRBD1; V gene: TRBV5-1; clone size: many; J gene: TRBJ2-1; CDR3 protein: CASSLAWTGPNEQFF; CDR3 DNA: TGCGCCAGCAGCTTGGCCTGGACAGGGCCTAATGAGCAGTTCTTC
CDR3 length: 15; D gene: TRBD2; V gene: TRBV7-2; clone size: -; J gene: TRBJ2-1; CDR3 protein: CASSSAGAVHNEQFF; CDR3 DNA: TGTGCCAGCAGCTCAGCGGGAGCTGTCCACAATGAGCAGTTCTTC
CDR3 length: 15; D gene: -; V gene: TRBV19; clone size: -; J gene: TRBJ2-6; CDR3 protein: CASSIRGAGANVLTF; CDR3 DNA: TGTGCCAGTAGTATACGAGGGGCTGGGGCCAACGTCCTGACTTTC
CDR3 length: 17; D gene: TRBD2; V gene: TRBV4-1; clone size: many; J gene: TRBJ2-2; CDR3 protein: CASSQDRGGRRTGELFF; CDR3 DNA: TGCGCCAGCAGCCAAGATCGGGGGGGGAGACGGACCGGGGAGCTGTTTTTT
CDR3 length: 14; D gene: -; V gene: TRBV6-5; clone size: many; J gene: TRBJ1-1; CDR3 protein: CASSYAGGNTEAFF; CDR3 DNA: TGTGCCAGCAGTTACGCTGGGGGGAACACTGAAGCTTTCTTT
CDR3 length: 16; D gene: -; V gene: TRBV4-1; clone size: once; J gene: TRBJ2-2; CDR3 protein: CASSQVRGHHTGELFF; CDR3 DNA: TGCGCCAGCAGCCAAGTCCGGGGGCACCACACCGGGGAGCTGTTTTTT
CDR3 length: 18; D gene: TRBD1; V gene: TRBV5-1; clone size: -; J gene: TRBJ1-2; CDR3 protein: CASSTTGGGTAPNYGYTF; CDR3 DNA: TGCGCCAGCAGCACGACCGGCGGGGGGACAGCCCCCAACTATGGCTACACCTTC
CDR3 length: 15; D gene: TRBD1; V gene: TRBV27; clone size: few; J gene: TRBJ1-2; CDR3 protein: CASSKDRGANYGYTF; CDR3 DNA: TGTGCCAGCAGTAAAGACAGGGGCGCTAACTATGGCTACACCTTC
CDR3 length: 13; D gene: -; V gene: TRBV10-3; clone size: -; J gene: TRBJ1-1; CDR3 protein: CASVSQVNTEAFF; CDR3 DNA: TGTGCCTCCGTTAGCCAAGTGAACACTGAAGCTTTCTTT
CDR3 length: 12; D gene: -; V gene: TRBV15; clone size: -; J gene: TRBJ1-1; CDR3 protein: CATSRDQSEAFF; CDR3 DNA: TGTGCCACCAGCAGAGACCAGTCTGAAGCTTTCTTT
CDR3 length: 14; D gene: -; V gene: TRBV7-9; clone size: -; J gene: TRBJ1-2; CDR3 protein: CASSLSGDGWGYTF; CDR3 DNA: TGTGCCAGCAGCTTGTCGGGTGATGGATGGGGCTACACCTTC
CDR3 length: 15; D gene: -; V gene: TRBV7-3; clone size: -; J gene: TRBJ2-3; CDR3 protein: CASSFVPSAPDTQYF; CDR3 DNA: TGTGCCAGCAGCTTTGTCCCTAGCGCCCCAGATACGCAGTATTTT
CDR3 length: 15; D gene: TRBD1; V gene: TRBV7-8; clone size: -; J gene: TRBJ2-5; CDR3 protein: CASSFGTGTQETQYF; CDR3 DNA: TGTGCCAGCAGCTTTGGGACAGGGACACAAGAGACCCAGTACTTC
CDR3 length: 14; D gene: -; V gene: TRBV10-3; clone size: -; J gene: TRBJ2-3; CDR3 protein: CAIKEGGEGNTQYF; CDR3 DNA: TGTGCCATCAAGGAAGGGGGGGAGGGTAATACGCAGTATTTT
CDR3 length: 14; D gene: -; V gene: TRBV9; clone size: -; J gene: TRBJ1-2; CDR3 protein: CASSVATEGRGYTF; CDR3 DNA: TGTGCCAGCAGCGTAGCTACGGAGGGTAGGGGCTACACCTTC
CDR3 length: 11; D gene: -; V gene: TRBV6-2/TRBV6-3; clone size: many; J gene: TRBJ2-5; CDR3 protein: CASSYGETQYF; CDR3 DNA: TGTGCCAGCAGTTACGGGGAGACCCAGTACTTC
CDR3 length: 12; D gene: -; V gene: TRBV7-9; clone size: few; J gene: TRBJ2-7; CDR3 protein: CASSSLYVEQYF; CDR3 DNA: TGTGCCAGCAGCTCACTGTACGTCGAGCAGTACTTC
CDR3 length: 12; D gene: TRBD1; V gene: TRBV7-9; clone size: few; J gene: TRBJ2-7; CDR3 protein: CASSDRGGEQYF; CDR3 DNA: TGTGCCAGCAGCGACAGGGGAGGCGAGCAGTACTTC
CDR3 length: 14; D gene: -; V gene: TRBV12-3/TRBV12-4; clone size: -; J gene: TRBJ2-7; CDR3 protein: CASHPRGDSCEQYF; CDR3 DNA: TGTGCCAGCCATCCGCGCGGGGACTCCTGCGAGCAGTACTTC
CDR3 length: 16; D gene: -; V gene: TRBV2; clone size: -; J gene: TRBJ2-1; CDR3 protein: CASRNSGTRIGDEQFF; CDR3 DNA: TGTGCCAGCAGAAACTCCGGGACGCGGATTGGGGATGAGCAGTTCTTC
CDR3 length: 12; D gene: -; V gene: TRBV10-2; clone size: -; J gene: TRBJ2-2; CDR3 protein: CASNGFTGELFF; CDR3 DNA: TGCGCCAGCAATGGCTTTACCGGGGAGCTGTTTTTT
CDR3 length: 14; D gene: -; V gene: TRBV15; clone size: -; J gene: TRBJ2-7; CDR3 protein: CATSRRASSYEQYF; CDR3 DNA: TGTGCCACCAGCAGGAGGGCGAGCTCCTACGAGCAGTACTTC
CDR3 length: 16; D gene: TRBD1; V gene: TRBV15; clone size: -; J gene: TRBJ2-5; CDR3 protein: CATSREGQGEGETQYF; CDR3 DNA: TGTGCCACCAGCAGAGAGGGACAGGGGGAAGGAGAGACCCAGTACTTC
CDR3 length: 11; D gene: -; V gene: TRBV20-1; clone size: -; J gene: TRBJ2-2; CDR3 protein: CSAPPTGELFF; CDR3 DNA: TGCAGTGCTCCTCCAACAGGGGAGCTGTTTTTT
CDR3 length: 13; D gene: -; V gene: TRBV6-5; clone size: many; J gene: TRBJ1-5; CDR3 protein: CASSMNSNQPQHF; CDR3 DNA: TGTGCCAGCAGTATGAATAGCAATCAGCCCCAGCATTTT
CDR3 length: 13; D gene: TRBD2; V gene: TRBV20-1; clone size: -; J gene: TRBJ2-5; CDR3 protein: CSSMAGGVGTQYF; CDR3 DNA: TGCAGCTCTATGGCGGGGGGTGTGGGGACCCAGTACTTC
CDR3 length: 14; D gene: TRBD1; V gene: TRBV7-8; clone size: -; J gene: TRBJ1-2; CDR3 protein: CASSLAQGGYGYTF; CDR3 DNA: TGTGCCAGCAGCTTAGCGCAGGGGGGATATGGCTACACCTTC
CDR3 length: 12; D gene: -; V gene: TRBV7-9; clone size: many; J gene: TRBJ1-1; CDR3 protein: CASSLLGPEAFF; CDR3 DNA: TGTGCCAGCAGCCTACTGGGGCCTGAAGCTTTCTTT
CDR3 length: 15; D gene: -; V gene: TRBV27; clone size: -; J gene: TRBJ2-3; CDR3 protein: CASSDSLDGSSTQYF; CDR3 DNA: TGTGCCAGCAGTGATTCCTTAGACGGGAGCAGTACGCAGTATTTT
CDR3 length: 16; D gene: TRBD1; V gene: TRBV2; clone size: many; J gene: TRBJ2-3; CDR3 protein: CASSDTAGGWTDTQYF; CDR3 DNA: TGTGCCAGCAGTGACACGGCAGGGGGCTGGACAGATACGCAGTATTTT
CDR3 length: 17; D gene: TRBD1; V gene: TRBV20-1; clone size: -; J gene: TRBJ1-2; CDR3 protein: CSASFEGDRGLYGGYTF; CDR3 DNA: TGCAGTGCTAGCTTTGAAGGGGACAGGGGGTTATACGGTGGCTACACCTTC
CDR3 length: 16; D gene: TRBD2; V gene: TRBV11-2; clone size: -; J gene: TRBJ2-1; CDR3 protein: CASSQILAGLYNEQFF; CDR3 DNA: TGTGCCAGCAGTCAGATACTAGCGGGACTGTACAATGAGCAGTTCTTC
CDR3 length: 13; D gene: TRBD1; V gene: TRBV11-2; clone size: many; J gene: TRBJ2-7; CDR3 protein: CASSFGTGGEQYF; CDR3 DNA: TGTGCCAGCAGCTTCGGGACAGGGGGTGAGCAGTACTTC
CDR3 length: 13; D gene: -; V gene: TRBV9; clone size: many; J gene: TRBJ2-1; CDR3 protein: CASSVAVLGEQFF; CDR3 DNA: TGTGCCAGCAGCGTAGCGGTTTTGGGTGAGCAGTTCTTC
CDR3 length: 18; D gene: TRBD1; V gene: TRBV12-3/TRBV12-4; clone size: many; J gene: TRBJ1-1; CDR3 protein: CASSLGYLDRSQNTEAFF; CDR3 DNA: TGTGCCAGCAGTTTAGGTTACCTGGACAGGTCACAGAACACTGAAGCTTTCTTT
CDR3 length: 13; D gene: TRBD2; V gene: TRBV20-1; clone size: -; J gene: TRBJ2-7; CDR3 protein: CSAVLAGVREQYF; CDR3 DNA: TGCAGTGCCGTACTAGCGGGAGTAAGAGAGCAGTACTTC
CDR3 length: 14; D gene: TRBD1; V gene: TRBV15; clone size: few; J gene: TRBJ2-7; CDR3 protein: CATYGGQGSYEQYF; CDR3 DNA: TGTGCCACCTACGGAGGACAGGGGTCCTACGAGCAGTACTTC
CDR3 length: 15; D gene: -; V gene: TRBV19; clone size: many; J gene: TRBJ1-5; CDR3 protein: CASSIGADPYQPQHF; CDR3 DNA: TGTGCCAGTAGTATAGGGGCAGATCCCTATCAGCCCCAGCATTTT
CDR3 length: 14; D gene: -; V gene: TRBV10-2; clone size: -; J gene: TRBJ1-2; CDR3 protein: CASGSDSHNYGYTF; CDR3 DNA: TGCGCCAGCGGATCCGACAGTCATAACTATGGCTACACCTTC
CDR3 length: 15; D gene: TRBD1; V gene: TRBV5-1; clone size: -; J gene: TRBJ2-7; CDR3 protein: CASSLIWDRAYEQYF; CDR3 DNA: TGCGCCAGCAGCTTGATTTGGGACAGGGCCTACGAGCAGTACTTC